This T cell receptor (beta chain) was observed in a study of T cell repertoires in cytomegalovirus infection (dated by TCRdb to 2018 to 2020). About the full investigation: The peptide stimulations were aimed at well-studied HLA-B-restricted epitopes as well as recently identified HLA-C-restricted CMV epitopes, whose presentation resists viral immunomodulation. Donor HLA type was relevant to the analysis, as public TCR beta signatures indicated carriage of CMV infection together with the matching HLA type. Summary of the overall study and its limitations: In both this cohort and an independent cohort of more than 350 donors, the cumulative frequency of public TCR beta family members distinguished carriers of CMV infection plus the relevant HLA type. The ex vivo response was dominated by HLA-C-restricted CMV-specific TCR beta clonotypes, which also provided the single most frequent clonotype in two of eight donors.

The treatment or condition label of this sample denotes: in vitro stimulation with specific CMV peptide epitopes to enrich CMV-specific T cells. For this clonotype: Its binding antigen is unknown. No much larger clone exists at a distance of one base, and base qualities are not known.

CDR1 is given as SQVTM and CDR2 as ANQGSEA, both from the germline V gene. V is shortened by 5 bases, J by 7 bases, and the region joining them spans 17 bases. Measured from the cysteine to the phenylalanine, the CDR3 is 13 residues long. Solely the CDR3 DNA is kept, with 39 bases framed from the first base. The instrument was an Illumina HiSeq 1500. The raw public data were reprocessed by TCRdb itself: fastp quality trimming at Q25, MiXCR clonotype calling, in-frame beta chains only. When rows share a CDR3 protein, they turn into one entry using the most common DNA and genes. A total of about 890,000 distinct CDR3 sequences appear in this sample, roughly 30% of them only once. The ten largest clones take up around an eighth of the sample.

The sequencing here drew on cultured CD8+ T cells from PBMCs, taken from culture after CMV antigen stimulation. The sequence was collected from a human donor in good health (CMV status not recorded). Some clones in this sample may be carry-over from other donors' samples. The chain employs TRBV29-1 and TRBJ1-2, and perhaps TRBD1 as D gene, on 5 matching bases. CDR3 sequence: CSVNRDSRGGYTF. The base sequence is TGCAGCGTTAACCGGGACTCCCGGGGTGGCTACACCTTC. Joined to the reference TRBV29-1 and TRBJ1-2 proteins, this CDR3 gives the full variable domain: SAVISQKPSRDICQRGTSLTIQCQVDSQVTMMFWYRQQPGQSLTLIATANQGSEATYESGFVIDKFPISRPNLTFSTLTVSNMSPEDSSIYLCSVNRDSRGGYTFGSGTRLTVV.